Listed here is a single T cell receptor (beta chain). Original processing methods: Reference gene primer amplification gave estimated nucleated cell counts. Profiled with immunoSEQ multiplex PCR; TCRdb holds only in-frame clones, not every one. The DNA gave D and trimming, while V, J and clone size come from that table. Of roughly 28,000 clones detected, about four fifths appear once; the ten largest clones hold 67%. These data originate in a study of blood T cell repertoires in COVID-19. Looking at the study overall: Sources were T cells, B-cell-depleted T cells, or PBMCs; the material itself was cDNA or gDNA.

Germline V CDR1 and CDR2: SGHDN, FVKESK. The CDR3 runs 18 residues. V was clipped by 4 bases and J by 2 bases; unmatched bases: 11. The sample was peripheral blood. This receptor was identified in a man between 70 and 80 years old with acute or convalescent COVID-19. The rearrangement uses TRBV14 and TRBJ2-3, with 11 bases aligning to TRBD2. The CDR3 loop is CASSREGLADYLTDTQYF. DNA of the CDR3: TGTGCCAGCAGCCGAGAGGGACTAGCGGATTACCTCACAGATACGCAGTATTTT.